This T cell receptor (beta chain) stems from a study of graft-versus-host responses after intestinal transplantation. At the level of the study: Recipients across the board were started on anti-thymocyte globulin induction, then kept on tacrolimus and steroids for around three years.

The protocol was immunoSEQ multiplex PCR, while the TCRdb copy is restricted to in-frame clones and leaves out a portion. The sample shows more than 100,000 clones, 85% to 95% of them seen only once. General study results and limits: Declines in HvG clones occurring early post-transplant were associated with peak circulating GvH clone levels. Allografts of one patient group, those with graft-donor T cell macrochimerism, had high graft-versus-host to host-versus-graft clonal ratios. Detection of GvH clones occurred in recipient marrow, and some had their first appearance in ileum or blood.

Trimming shortened V by 0 bases and J by 5 bases, and 10 bases separated the two germline ends. This CDR3 contains 13 residues. Germline V gene data show CDR1 as SQVTM and CDR2 as ANQGSEA. Of note for this clone: The antigen remains undetermined.

This clonotype originated in a human donor who received an intestinal transplant. The chain recombines TRBV29-1 with TRBJ1-2; D is perhaps TRBD1 (5 bases). Here the sequenced sample was unstimulated CD8+ T cells sorted from spleen or lymph node cells, taken before intestinal transplant. As DNA, the CDR3 is TGCAGCGTTGAAGATGGAGCAGGGTATGGCTACACCTTC. Amino acid sequence: CSVEDGAGYGYTF.